One sample yielded the 8 T cell receptor beta chains listed below, sequenced in a study of shared clonotypes between healthy human individuals. Data came from immunoSEQ multiplex PCR; TCRdb stores just in-frame clones and leaves some out. The sample has about 1 million clones; around four fifths are singletons. The sample consisted of memory CD4+ T cells sorted from blood. Subset here: CD45RA-negative fraction. These receptor sequences come from a man aged 18 to 29 in good health.

The chain carries TRBV5-1 and TRBJ2-3; TRBD1 matches 8 bases. The CDR3 spans 15 residues. Germline V CDR1 and CDR2: SGHRS, YFSETQ. J was trimmed by 6 bases and V by 0 bases; bases with no gene match: 6. The CDR3 is CASSLAGTGGDTQYF. The CDR3 DNA is TGCGCCAGCAGCTTGGCTGGGACAGGTGGGGATACGCAGTATTTT.

The chain is built from TRBV19 and TRBJ2-2; 9 nucleotides line up with TRBD2. The CDR3 has 15 amino acids. V lost 5 bases to trimming and J lost 7 bases; unmatched junction nucleotides: 8. CDR1 is LNHDA, CDR2 SQIVND, per germline (reference sequence). The CDR3: CASSALSGRSGELFF. In nucleotides, the CDR3 is TGTGCCAGTAGTGCCCTTAGCGGGAGAAGCGGGGAGCTGTTTTTT.

This chain links TRBV6-6 with TRBJ2-7; D unclear. Germline-derived CDR1 and CDR2 are MNHNY and SVGAGI (reference sequence). The CDR3 loop spans 14 amino acids. Trimming took 5 bases from V and 2 from J, leaving 13 bases between them. CDR3 in DNA: TGTGCCAGCAGTCTCGGCGAATCCACCTACGAGCAGTACTTC. Amino acid sequence: CASSLGESTYEQYF.

The J gene is TRBJ2-3, the V gene TRBV4-1; 7 positions match TRBD1. Germline V gives CDR1 MGHRA, CDR2 YSYEKL. The CDR3 loop spans 18 amino acids. Unmatched junction bases numbered 10, after V lost 0 bases and J lost 1 base. The DNA of the CDR3 is TGCGCCAGCAGCCAAGAGGAACGACAGGGCGAGGGCACAGATACGCAGTATTTT. Its translation is CASSQEERQGEGTDTQYF.

This clone was seen a few times. V is TRBV4-3 and J is TRBJ1-2, with D perhaps TRBD1 (6 bases). CDR3 length: 15 residues. Trimming left V 0 bases short and J 5 bases short, with 13 bases between. The germline CDR1 and CDR2 sequences are LGHNA and YSLEER. The CDR3 DNA follows: TGCGCCAGCAGCCAAGAGTCCAGGGGCGGGTATGGCTACACCTTC. Translated: CASSQESRGGYGYTF.

The genes are TRBV10-1 and TRBJ2-1; unclear D gene. The ends were cut back, 6 bases at V and 11 bases at J, with 8 bases in the middle. This CDR3 comprises 10 residues. Germline V gene sequence: CDR1 WNHNN, CDR2 SYGVQD (reference sequence). CDR3 sequence reads: CASSNYKQFF. CDR3 DNA sequence: TGCGCCAGCAGCAACTATAAGCAGTTCTTC.

This clone was picked up a small number of times. J is TRBJ1-1 and V is TRBV7-3, with a weak D call TRBD1 (5 bases). Trimming took off 5 bases at V and 5 bases at J, with 12 bases between the two ends. The CDR3 contains 13 residues. The germline CDR1 and CDR2 sequences are SGHTA and FQGTGA. This CDR3 reads CASSPRQKTEAFF. The CDR3 DNA reads as TGTGCCAGCAGCCCAAGACAGAAGACTGAAGCTTTCTTT.

V is TRBV4-1 and J is TRBJ2-5; D is possibly TRBD2 (5 bases). CDR3 length: 16 amino acids. Deletions cut 5 bases from V and 5 bases from J, with 21 bases between. The germline CDR1 and CDR2 sequences are MGHRA and YSYEKL. CDR3 bases: TGCGCCAGCAGCAACCGGGAAAAGGGTCGGTGGGAGACCCAGTACTTC. Translation: CASSNREKGRWETQYF.